This TCR beta chain was recorded in a study of identical twins. Trimming stripped 7 bases from V and 2 bases from J, with 8 bases between. Per the germline V gene, CDR1 is MDHEN and CDR2 is SYDVKM. The CDR3 loop spans 12 amino acids. Using its own MiXCR run on the 5' RACE reads, TCRdb lists one record per CDR3 protein. Of about 730,000 distinct CDR3 sequences in the sample, roughly 20% were seen once. The same sample was also studied in work on T cells expressing NK-cell markers. That report notes: Four of the donors also had these clonotypes leading their CD3+CD56-NKG2C+ fraction.

The chain recombines TRBV28 with TRBJ2-5; no reliable D call. The material sequenced was PBMCs. The clonotype comes from a woman under 30 in good health. The DNA of the CDR3 is TGTGCCAGCATGATCCCTCAAGAGACCCAGTACTTC. Amino acid sequence: CASMIPQETQYF.